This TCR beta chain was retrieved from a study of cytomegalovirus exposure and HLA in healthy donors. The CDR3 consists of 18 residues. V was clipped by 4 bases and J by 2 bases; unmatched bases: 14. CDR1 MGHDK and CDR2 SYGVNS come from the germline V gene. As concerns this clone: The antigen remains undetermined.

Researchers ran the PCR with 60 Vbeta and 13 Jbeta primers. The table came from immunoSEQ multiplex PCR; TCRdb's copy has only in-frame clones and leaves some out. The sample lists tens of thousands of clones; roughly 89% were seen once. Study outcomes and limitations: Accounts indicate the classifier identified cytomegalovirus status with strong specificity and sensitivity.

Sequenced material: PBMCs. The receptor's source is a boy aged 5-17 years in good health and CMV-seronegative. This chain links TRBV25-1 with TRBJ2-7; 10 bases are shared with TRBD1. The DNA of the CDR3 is TGTGCCAGCAGTGGCATAGACAGGGGGCGTAAGACAACCTACGAGCAGTACTTC. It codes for CASSGIDRGRKTTYEQYF.